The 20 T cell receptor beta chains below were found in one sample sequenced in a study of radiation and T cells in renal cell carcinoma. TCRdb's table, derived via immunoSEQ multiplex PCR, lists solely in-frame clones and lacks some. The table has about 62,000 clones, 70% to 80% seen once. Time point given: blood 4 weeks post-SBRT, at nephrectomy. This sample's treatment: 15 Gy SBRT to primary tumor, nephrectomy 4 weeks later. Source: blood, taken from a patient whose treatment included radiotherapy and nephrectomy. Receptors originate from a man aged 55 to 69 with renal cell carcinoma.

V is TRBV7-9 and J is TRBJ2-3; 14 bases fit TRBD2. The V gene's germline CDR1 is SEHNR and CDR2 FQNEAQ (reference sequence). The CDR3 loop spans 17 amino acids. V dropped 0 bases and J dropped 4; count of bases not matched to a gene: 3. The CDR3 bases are TGTGCCAGCAGCTTAGCGACTAGCGGGGGGGCCCCAGATACGCAGTATTTT. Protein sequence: CASSLATSGGAPDTQYF. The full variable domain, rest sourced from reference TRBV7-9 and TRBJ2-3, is DTGVSQNPRHKITKRGQNVTFRCDPISEHNRLYWYRQTLGQGPEFLTYFQNEAQLEKSRLLSDRFSAERPKGSFSTLEIQRTEQGDSAMYLCASSLATSGGAPDTQYFGPGTRLTVL.

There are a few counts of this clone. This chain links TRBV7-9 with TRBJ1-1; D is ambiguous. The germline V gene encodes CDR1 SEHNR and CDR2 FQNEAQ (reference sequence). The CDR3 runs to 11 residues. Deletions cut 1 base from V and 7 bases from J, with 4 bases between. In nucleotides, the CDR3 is TGTGCCAGCAGCTTAGACCTTGAAGCTTTCTTT. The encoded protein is CASSLDLEAFF.

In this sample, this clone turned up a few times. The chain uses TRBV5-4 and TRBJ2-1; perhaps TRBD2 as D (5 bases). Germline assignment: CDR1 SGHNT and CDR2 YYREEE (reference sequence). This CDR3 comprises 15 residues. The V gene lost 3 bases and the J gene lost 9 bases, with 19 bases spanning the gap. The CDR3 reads CASSWAGIPPVEQFF. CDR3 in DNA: TGTGCCAGCAGCTGGGCCGGGATCCCTCCCGTTGAGCAGTTCTTC.

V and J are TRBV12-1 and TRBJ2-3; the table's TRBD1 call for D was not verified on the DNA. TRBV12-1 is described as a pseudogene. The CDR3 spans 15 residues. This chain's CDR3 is CASNLARGGADTQYF. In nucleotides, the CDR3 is TGTGCCAGCAATCTCGCCAGGGGCGGTGCAGATACGCAGTATTTT.

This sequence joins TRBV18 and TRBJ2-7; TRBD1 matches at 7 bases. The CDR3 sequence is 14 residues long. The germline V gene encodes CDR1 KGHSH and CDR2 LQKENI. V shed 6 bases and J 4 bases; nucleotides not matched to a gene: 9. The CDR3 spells CASSWDSSPYEQYF. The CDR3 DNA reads TGTGCCAGCTCTTGGGACAGTTCTCCTTACGAGCAGTACTTC.

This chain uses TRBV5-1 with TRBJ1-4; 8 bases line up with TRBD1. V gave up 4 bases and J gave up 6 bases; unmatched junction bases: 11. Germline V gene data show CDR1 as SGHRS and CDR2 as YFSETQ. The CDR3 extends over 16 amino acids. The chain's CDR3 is CASSDTYGQGYEKLFF. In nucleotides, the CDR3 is TGCGCCAGCAGCGATACCTATGGACAGGGATATGAAAAACTGTTTTTT.

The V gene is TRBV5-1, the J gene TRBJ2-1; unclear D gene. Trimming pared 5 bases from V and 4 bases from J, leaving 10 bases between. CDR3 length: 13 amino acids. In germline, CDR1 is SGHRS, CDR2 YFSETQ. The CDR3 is CASRRLDYNEQFF. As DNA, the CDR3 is TGCGCCAGCAGACGCCTAGATTACAATGAGCAGTTCTTC.

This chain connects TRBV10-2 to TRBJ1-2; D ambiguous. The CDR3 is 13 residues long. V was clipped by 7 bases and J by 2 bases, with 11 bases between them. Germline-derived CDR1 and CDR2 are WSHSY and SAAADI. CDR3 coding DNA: TGCGCCAGCACCGCAGCTCAAAACTATGGCTACACCTTC. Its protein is CASTAAQNYGYTF.

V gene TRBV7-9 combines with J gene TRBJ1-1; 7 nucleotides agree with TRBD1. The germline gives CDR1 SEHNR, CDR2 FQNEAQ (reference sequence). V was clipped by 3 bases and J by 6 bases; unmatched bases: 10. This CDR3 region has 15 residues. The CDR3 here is CASSFLKQGVPEAFF. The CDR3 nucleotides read TGTGCCAGCAGCTTTCTGAAGCAGGGGGTCCCTGAAGCTTTCTTT.

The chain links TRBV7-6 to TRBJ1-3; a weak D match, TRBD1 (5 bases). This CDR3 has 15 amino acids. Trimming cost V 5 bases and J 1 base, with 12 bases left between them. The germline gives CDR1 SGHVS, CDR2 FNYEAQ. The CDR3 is CASSPDSISGNTIYF. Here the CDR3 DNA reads TGTGCCAGCAGCCCCGACAGTATTTCTGGAAACACCATATATTTT.

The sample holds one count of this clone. Written as DNA, the CDR3 is TGTGCCAGCACGACTATGCTCTACAATGAGCAGTTCTTC. This codes for CASTTMLYNEQFF. The J gene is TRBJ2-1, the V gene TRBV2, with D possibly being TRBD2 (5 bases). The CDR3 covers 13 residues. The ends were cut back, 7 bases at V and 3 bases at J, with 10 bases in the middle. Germline assignment: CDR1 SNHLY and CDR2 FYNNEI.

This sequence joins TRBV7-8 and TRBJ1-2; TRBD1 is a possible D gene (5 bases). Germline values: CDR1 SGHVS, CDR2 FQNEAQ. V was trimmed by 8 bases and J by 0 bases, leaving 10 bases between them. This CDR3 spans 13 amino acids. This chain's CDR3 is CASQTAPNYGYTF. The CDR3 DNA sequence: TGTGCCAGCCAGACAGCCCCTAACTATGGCTACACCTTC.

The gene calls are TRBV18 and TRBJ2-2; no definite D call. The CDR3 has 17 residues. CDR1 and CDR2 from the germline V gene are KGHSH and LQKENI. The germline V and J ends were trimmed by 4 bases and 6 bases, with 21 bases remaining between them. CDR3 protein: CASSRSGGEFRPGELFF. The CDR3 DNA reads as TGTGCCAGCTCACGATCCGGTGGGGAATTTCGTCCCGGGGAGCTGTTTTTT.

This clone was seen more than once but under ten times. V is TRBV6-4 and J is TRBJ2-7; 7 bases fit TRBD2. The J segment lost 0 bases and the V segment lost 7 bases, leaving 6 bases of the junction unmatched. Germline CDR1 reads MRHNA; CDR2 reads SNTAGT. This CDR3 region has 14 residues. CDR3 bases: TGTGCCAGCACTCTGGTAGCGGGCTCCTACGAGCAGTACGTC. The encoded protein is CASTLVAGSYEQYV.

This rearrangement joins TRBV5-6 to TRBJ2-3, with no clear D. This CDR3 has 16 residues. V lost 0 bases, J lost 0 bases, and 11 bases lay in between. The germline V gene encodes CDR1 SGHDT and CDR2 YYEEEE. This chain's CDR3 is CASSLGRLLSTDTQYF. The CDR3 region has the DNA TGTGCCAGCAGCTTGGGACGGCTATTGAGCACAGATACGCAGTATTTT.

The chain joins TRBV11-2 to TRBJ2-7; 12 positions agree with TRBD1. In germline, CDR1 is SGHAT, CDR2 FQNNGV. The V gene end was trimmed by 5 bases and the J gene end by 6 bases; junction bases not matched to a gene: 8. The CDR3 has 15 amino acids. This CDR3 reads CASSVGTGGFGEQYF. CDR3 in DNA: TGTGCCAGCAGCGTAGGGACAGGGGGCTTTGGCGAGCAGTACTTC.

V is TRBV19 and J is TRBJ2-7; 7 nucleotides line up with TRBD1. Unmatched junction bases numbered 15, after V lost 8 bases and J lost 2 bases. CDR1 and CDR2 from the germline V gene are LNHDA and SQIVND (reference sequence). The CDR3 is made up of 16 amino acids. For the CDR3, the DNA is TGTGCCAGTCAATACCAGAATAGGGACAGCACCTACGAGCAGTACGTC. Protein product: CASQYQNRDSTYEQYV.

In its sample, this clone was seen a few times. The CDR3 bases are TGCAGCGTTGATGAGGTTTCTGGAAACACCATATATTTT. Amino acid sequence: CSVDEVSGNTIYF. The V call is TRBV29-1, the J call TRBJ1-3; D not certain. This CDR3 contains 13 residues. V lost 3 bases, J lost 1 base, and 7 bases lay in between. Germline V lookup: CDR1 SQVTM, CDR2 ANQGSEA.

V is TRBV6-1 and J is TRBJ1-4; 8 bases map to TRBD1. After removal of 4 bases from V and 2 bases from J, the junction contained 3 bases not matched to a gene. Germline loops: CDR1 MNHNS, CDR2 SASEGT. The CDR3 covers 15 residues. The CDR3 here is CASSGNRGTNEKLFF. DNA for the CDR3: TGTGCCAGCAGTGGAAACAGGGGGACTAATGAAAAACTGTTTTTT.

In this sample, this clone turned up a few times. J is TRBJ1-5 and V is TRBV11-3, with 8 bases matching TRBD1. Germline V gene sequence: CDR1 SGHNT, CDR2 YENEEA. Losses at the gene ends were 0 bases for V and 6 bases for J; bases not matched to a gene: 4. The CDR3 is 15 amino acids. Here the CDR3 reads CASSLEDRVVQPQHF. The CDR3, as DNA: TGTGCCAGCAGCTTAGAGGACAGGGTAGTTCAGCCCCAGCATTTT.